A single sample gave rise to the 15 T cell receptor beta chains below, sequenced in a study of CD8 T cells in Susac syndrome. cDNA came from around 0.5 to 1 ug RNA primed by random hexamers. From the immunoSEQ multiplex PCR reads, TCRdb called clonotypes with MiXCR, one entry per CDR3 protein. The sample carries over 150,000 distinct CDR3 sequences, under 95% recorded once. The source material was CD4+ T cells from PBMCs. The receptors were gathered from a human donor with multiple sclerosis.

This sequence joins TRBV7-8 and TRBJ2-2, with D possibly being TRBD1 (5 bases). V lost 4 bases and J lost 7, with 13 bases in between. This CDR3 has 14 residues. In germline, CDR1 is SGHVS, CDR2 FQNEAQ. CDR3 DNA sequence: TGTGCCAGCAGCTCAAATAGGGGCATCGGGGAGCTGTTTTTT. Translating gives CASSSNRGIGELFF.

J is TRBJ2-2 and V is TRBV4-2; 7 bases match TRBD2. V was pared by 0 bases and J by 5 bases, with 6 bases of the junction left unmatched. The germline CDR1 and CDR2 sequences are LGHNA and YNFKEQ. The CDR3 has 16 amino acids. The CDR3 loop reads CASSQDASGDTGELFF. CDR3 DNA: TGTGCCAGCAGCCAAGACGCTAGCGGAGATACCGGGGAGCTGTTTTTT.

The chain combines TRBV29-1 with TRBJ2-3; possibly TRBD2 for D (6 bases). Germline V gene sequence: CDR1 SQVTM, CDR2 ANQGSEA. V was clipped by 6 bases and J by 3 bases, with 22 bases between them. The CDR3 spans 16 residues. As DNA, the CDR3 is TGCAGCGTCGCGGGGACCACATCGGGAAGAACAGATACGCAGTATTTT. Protein: CSVAGTTSGRTDTQYF.

The chain is built from TRBV7-2 and TRBJ1-2; unclear D gene. The V and J ends lost 5 bases and 4 bases respectively, with 14 bases between them. Germline values: CDR1 SGHTA, CDR2 FQGNSA. This CDR3 has 14 residues. The chain's CDR3 is CASSHRPDLYGYTF. In DNA, the CDR3 is TGTGCCAGCAGCCACCGTCCGGACCTCTATGGCTACACCTTC.

The rearrangement links TRBV4-3 to TRBJ2-7; a weak D match, TRBD2 (6 bases). The CDR3 contains 17 residues. V gave up 0 bases and J gave up 2 bases, with 17 bases separating them. Germline loops: CDR1 LGHNA, CDR2 YSLEER. CDR3 sequence: CASSQDVGGGGAYEQYF. The DNA of the CDR3 is TGCGCCAGCAGCCAAGACGTCGGGGGAGGAGGGGCCTACGAGCAGTACTTC.

The gene calls are TRBV7-9 and TRBJ2-7; D remains unclear. This CDR3 spans 10 amino acids. Trimming removed 5 bases at V and 12 bases at J, with 11 bases between. CDR1 SEHNR and CDR2 FQNEAQ come from the germline V gene (reference sequence). As DNA, the CDR3 is TGTGCCAGCAGCCCTCCCTATGGGTACTTC. This sequence encodes CASSPPYGYF.

The chain couples TRBV11-1 to TRBJ2-5, with 7 bases that match TRBD1. Trimming removed 5 bases from V and 4 bases from J; junction bases left unmatched: 10. CDR1 and CDR2 (germline): SGHAT, FQDESV (reference sequence). The CDR3 loop spans 15 amino acids. The CDR3 DNA is TGTGCCAGCAGCCCTAATATAAGACAGGGAGAGACCCAGTACTTC. This translates into CASSPNIRQGETQYF.

This chain joins TRBV11-2 and TRBJ2-3, with 7 bases aligning to TRBD1. This CDR3 is built from 14 residues. The junction had 3 bases not matched to a gene; V was cut back by 5 bases and J by 1 base. Germline V lookup: CDR1 SGHAT, CDR2 FQNNGV. The CDR3 protein is CASSNGQGTDTQYF. In DNA form, the CDR3 reads TGTGCCAGCAGCAATGGACAGGGCACAGATACGCAGTATTTT.

This chain links TRBV5-1 with TRBJ2-7, with TRBD2 matching over 7 bases. Germline CDR1 and CDR2: SGHRS and YFSETQ. The CDR3 has 15 amino acids. With 5 bases clipped from V and 6 bases from J, the junction kept 14 bases outside the gene matches. The CDR3 here is CASRGGAGSSGEQYF. The CDR3 DNA is TGCGCCAGCAGGGGAGGGGCAGGGTCTTCTGGCGAGCAGTACTTC.

This chain joins TRBV10-3 and TRBJ2-1; 11 nucleotides agree with TRBD2. CDR3 size: 18 residues. The V gene's germline CDR1 is ENHRY and CDR2 SYGVKD. The V gene end was trimmed by 4 bases and the J gene end by 2 bases; junction bases not matched to a gene: 10. CDR3 nucleotide sequence: TGTGCCATCAGTGGGGGGGGATCGACTAGCGGGACCTACAATGAGCAGTTCTTC. Residues: CAISGGGSTSGTYNEQFF.

The chain links TRBV29-1 to TRBJ1-1; the match to TRBD1 covers 7 bases. CDR3 length: 13 residues. From germline, CDR1 is SQVTM and CDR2 ANQGSEA. Trimming took 4 bases from V and 6 from J; bases not matched to a gene: 8. The CDR3 spells CSVANPQGAEAFF. CDR3 coding DNA: TGCAGCGTTGCCAATCCGCAGGGGGCTGAAGCTTTCTTT. Supplemented by reference TRBV29-1 and TRBJ1-1, the full variable domain reads SAVISQKPSRDICQRGTSLTIQCQVDSQVTMMFWYRQQPGQSLTLIATANQGSEATYESGFVIDKFPISRPNLTFSTLTVSNMSPEDSSIYLCSVANPQGAEAFFGQGTRLTVV.

This clonotype turned up a few times. This chain links TRBV7-2 with TRBJ1-1; D might be TRBD1 (5 bases). The CDR3 is made up of 14 amino acids. With 6 bases removed from V and 5 bases from J, the gap between germline ends came to 16 bases. Germline-derived CDR1 and CDR2 are SGHTA and FQGNSA. CDR3 region: CASRLSGAGTEAFF. In DNA form, the CDR3 reads TGTGCCAGCAGGCTAAGCGGGGCAGGGACTGAAGCTTTCTTT.

The gene calls are TRBV18 and TRBJ2-2; D is unclear. Trimming took 5 bases from V and 1 from J, leaving 14 bases between them. The CDR3 extends over 16 amino acids. Germline V gene sequence: CDR1 KGHSH, CDR2 LQKENI. CDR3 region: CASSSNPQVNTGELFF. In DNA, the CDR3 is TGTGCCAGCTCATCAAACCCTCAGGTGAACACCGGGGAGCTGTTTTTT.

The chain links TRBV6-5 to TRBJ1-6; 10 nucleotides line up with TRBD1. The CDR3 consists of 16 residues. Germline V gives CDR1 MNHEY, CDR2 SVGAGI. The V segment lost 2 bases and the J segment 10 bases; nucleotides outside the gene matches: 8. CDR3 sequence reads: CASSYDWTGGESPLHF. The CDR3 DNA is TGTGCCAGCAGTTACGATTGGACAGGGGGGGAATCACCCCTCCACTTT.

This clonotype was seen only once. This chain uses TRBV20-1 with TRBJ1-6; 8 nucleotides agree with TRBD1. Germline-derived CDR1 and CDR2 are DFQATT and SNEGSKA (reference sequence). After removal of 0 bases from V and 7 bases from J, the junction contained 11 bases not matched to a gene. The CDR3 is 17 residues long. CDR3 amino acids: CSARDAQTGEFNSPLHF. The CDR3 bases are TGCAGTGCTAGAGATGCCCAGACAGGGGAGTTCAATTCACCCCTCCACTTT.